These 5 T cell receptor beta chains originate from one sample sequenced in a study of patients and donors after allogeneic stem cell transplantation. TCRdb independently ran MiXCR on the RT-PCR reads; one entry per CDR3 protein. The sample lists about a million distinct CDR3 sequences, roughly 18% occurring once. Sequencing used blood, either unsorted or a sorted T cell fraction (not recorded which). The receptor set was obtained from a human donor who was either an allogeneic HSCT recipient or a stem cell or donor lymphocyte infusion donor (not recorded which). It is not recorded whose cells these are; they may come from a transplant donor.

This chain joins TRBV5-6 and TRBJ1-1, with 8 bases identical to TRBD1. CDR1 SGHDT and CDR2 YYEEEE come from the germline V gene. The J segment lost 5 bases and the V segment lost 5 bases, leaving 8 bases of the junction unmatched. The CDR3 is 14 amino acids. The CDR3 spells CASSFGTGWTEAFF. For the CDR3, the DNA is TGTGCCAGCAGTTTCGGGACAGGATGGACTGAAGCTTTCTTT.

This clonotype has a count of ten or more. The chain joins TRBV12-3 or TRBV12-4 to TRBJ1-5; 10 positions agree with TRBD1. This CDR3 has 15 residues. Trimming took 3 bases from V and 2 from J; bases not matched to a gene: 1. Here the CDR3 DNA reads TGTGCCAGCAGTTTCGGACAGGGGGGCAATCAGCCCCAGCATTTT. Translated, it gives CASSFGQGGNQPQHF.

This clonotype was picked up many times. The chain couples TRBV11-1 to TRBJ2-1, with no clear D. From germline, CDR1 is SGHAT and CDR2 FQDESV (reference sequence). The CDR3 extends over 14 amino acids. Trimming stripped 2 bases from V and 7 bases from J, with 12 bases between. Written as DNA, the CDR3 is TGTGCCAGCAGCTTACAGTGGCAGACTAATGAGCAGTTCTTC. Amino acid sequence: CASSLQWQTNEQFF.

This clonotype was recorded many times. V usage is TRBV12-3 or TRBV12-4 and J usage is TRBJ1-5; D is possibly TRBD1 (5 bases). V lost 3 bases and J 4 bases, leaving 10 bases between the germline ends. The CDR3 is made up of 14 amino acids. The CDR3 DNA follows: TGTGCCAGCAGTTTTCGGCAGGGTAATCAGCCCCAGCATTTT. Protein: CASSFRQGNQPQHF.

J is TRBJ2-1 and V is TRBV30, with unresolved D. The CDR3 totals 12 residues. Germline values: CDR1 GTSNPN, CDR2 SVGIG (reference sequence). Trimming took 4 bases from V and 4 from J, leaving 8 bases between them. The CDR3 bases are TGTGCCTGGAAAAAGGGATACAATGAGCAGTTCTTC. It encodes CAWKKGYNEQFF.